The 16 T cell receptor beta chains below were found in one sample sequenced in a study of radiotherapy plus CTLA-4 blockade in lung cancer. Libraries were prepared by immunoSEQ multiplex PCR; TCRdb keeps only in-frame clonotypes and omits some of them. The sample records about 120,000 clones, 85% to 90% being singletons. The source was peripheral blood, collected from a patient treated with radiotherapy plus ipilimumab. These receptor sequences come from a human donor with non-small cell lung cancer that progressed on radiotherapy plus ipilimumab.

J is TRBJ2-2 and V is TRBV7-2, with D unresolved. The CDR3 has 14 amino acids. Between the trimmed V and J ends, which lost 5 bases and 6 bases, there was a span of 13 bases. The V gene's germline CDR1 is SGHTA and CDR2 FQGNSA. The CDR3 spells CASSPFIRSGELFF. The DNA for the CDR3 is TGTGCCAGCAGCCCCTTTATTAGGTCCGGGGAGCTGTTTTTT.

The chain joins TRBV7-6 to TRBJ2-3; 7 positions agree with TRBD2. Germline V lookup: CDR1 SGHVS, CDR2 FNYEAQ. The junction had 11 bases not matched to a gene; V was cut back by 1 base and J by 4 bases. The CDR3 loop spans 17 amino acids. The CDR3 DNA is TGTGCCAGCAGCTTAGGCTGGGGAGGGACCCAAGCAGATACGCAGTATTTT. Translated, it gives CASSLGWGGTQADTQYF.

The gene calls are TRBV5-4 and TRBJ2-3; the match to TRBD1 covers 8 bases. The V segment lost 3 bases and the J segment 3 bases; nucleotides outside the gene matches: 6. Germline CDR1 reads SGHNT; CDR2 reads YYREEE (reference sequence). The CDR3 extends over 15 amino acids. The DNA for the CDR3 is TGTGCCAGCAGCTGGTCAGGGGGCGGGACAGATACGCAGTATTTT. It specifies CASSWSGGGTDTQYF.

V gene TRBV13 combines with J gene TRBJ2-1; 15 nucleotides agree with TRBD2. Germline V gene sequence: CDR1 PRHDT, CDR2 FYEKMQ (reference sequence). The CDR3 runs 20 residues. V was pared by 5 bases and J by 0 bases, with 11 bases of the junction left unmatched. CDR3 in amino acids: CASSPLRGLAGGSSYNEQFF. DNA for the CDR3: TGTGCCAGCAGCCCACTCCGCGGACTAGCGGGAGGGTCCTCCTACAATGAGCAGTTCTTC.

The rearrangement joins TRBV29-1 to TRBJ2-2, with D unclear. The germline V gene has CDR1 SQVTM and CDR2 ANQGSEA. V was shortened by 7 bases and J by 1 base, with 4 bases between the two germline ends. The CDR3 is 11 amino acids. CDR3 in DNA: TGCAGCGCTTTGAACACCGGGGAGCTGTTTTTT. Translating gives CSALNTGELFF.

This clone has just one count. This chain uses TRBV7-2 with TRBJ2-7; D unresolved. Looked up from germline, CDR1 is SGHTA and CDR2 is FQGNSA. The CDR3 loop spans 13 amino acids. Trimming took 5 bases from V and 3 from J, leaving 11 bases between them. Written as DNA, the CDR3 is TGTGCCAGCAGCCAAACCAGTAGCTACGAGCAGTACTTC. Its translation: CASSQTSSYEQYF.

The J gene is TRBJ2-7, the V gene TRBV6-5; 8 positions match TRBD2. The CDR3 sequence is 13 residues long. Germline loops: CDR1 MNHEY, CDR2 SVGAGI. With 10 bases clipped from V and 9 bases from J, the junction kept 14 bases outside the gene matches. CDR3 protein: CATRTAGGFGQYF. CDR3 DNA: TGTGCCACCCGGACCGCGGGAGGATTCGGGCAGTACTTC.

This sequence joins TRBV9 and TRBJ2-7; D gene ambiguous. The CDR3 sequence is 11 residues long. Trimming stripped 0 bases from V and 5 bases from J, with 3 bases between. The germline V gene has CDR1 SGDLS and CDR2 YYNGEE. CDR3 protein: CASSVAHEQYF. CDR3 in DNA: TGTGCCAGCAGCGTAGCTCACGAGCAGTACTTC.

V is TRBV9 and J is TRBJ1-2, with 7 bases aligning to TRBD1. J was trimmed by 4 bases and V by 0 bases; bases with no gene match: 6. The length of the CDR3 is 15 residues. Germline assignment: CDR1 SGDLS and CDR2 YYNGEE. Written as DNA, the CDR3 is TGTGCCAGCAGCGTAGCGGGGACAGACCCCTATGGCTACACCTTC. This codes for CASSVAGTDPYGYTF.

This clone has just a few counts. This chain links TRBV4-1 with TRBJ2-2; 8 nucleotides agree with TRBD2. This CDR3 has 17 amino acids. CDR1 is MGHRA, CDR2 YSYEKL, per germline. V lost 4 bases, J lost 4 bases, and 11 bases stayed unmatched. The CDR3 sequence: CASSRELAALSTGELFF. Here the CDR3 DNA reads TGCGCCAGCAGCCGGGAACTAGCGGCACTTTCCACCGGGGAGCTGTTTTTT.

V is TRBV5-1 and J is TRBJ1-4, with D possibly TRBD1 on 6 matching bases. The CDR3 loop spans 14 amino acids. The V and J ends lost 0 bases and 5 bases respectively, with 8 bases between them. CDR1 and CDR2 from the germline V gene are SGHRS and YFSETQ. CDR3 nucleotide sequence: TGCGCCAGCAGCTTGGGACAGGAAAATGAAAAACTGTTTTTT. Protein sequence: CASSLGQENEKLFF.

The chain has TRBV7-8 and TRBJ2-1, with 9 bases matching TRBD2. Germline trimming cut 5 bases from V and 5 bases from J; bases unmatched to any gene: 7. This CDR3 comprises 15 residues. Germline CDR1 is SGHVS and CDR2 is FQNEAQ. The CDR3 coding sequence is TGTGCCAGCAGCATACTAGCGGGCCCCGACAATGAGCAGTTCTTC. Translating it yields CASSILAGPDNEQFF.

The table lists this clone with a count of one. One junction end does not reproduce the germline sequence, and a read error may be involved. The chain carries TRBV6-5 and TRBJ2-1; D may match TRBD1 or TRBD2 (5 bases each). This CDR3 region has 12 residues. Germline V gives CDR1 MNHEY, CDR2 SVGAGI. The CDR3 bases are TGCACCACGGGAAGGGGCCACAATGAGCAGTTCTTC. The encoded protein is CTTGRGHNEQFF.

The chain's CDR3 is CASSVWESSYNEQFF. CDR3 in DNA: TGTGCCAGCAGCGTTTGGGAGAGCTCCTACAATGAGCAGTTCTTC. The chain employs TRBV9 and TRBJ2-1, with D perhaps matching TRBD2 (5 bases). Germline-derived CDR1 and CDR2 are SGDLS and YYNGEE. The CDR3 has 15 amino acids. V was shortened by 2 bases and J by 0 bases, with 9 bases between the two germline ends.

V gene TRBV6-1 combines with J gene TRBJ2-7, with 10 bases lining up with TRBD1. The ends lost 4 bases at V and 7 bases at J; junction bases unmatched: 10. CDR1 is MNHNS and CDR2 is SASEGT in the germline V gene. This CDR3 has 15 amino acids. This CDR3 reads CASSVTGGSRGEQYF. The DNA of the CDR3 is TGTGCCAGCAGTGTGACAGGGGGCTCACGAGGAGAGCAGTACTTC.

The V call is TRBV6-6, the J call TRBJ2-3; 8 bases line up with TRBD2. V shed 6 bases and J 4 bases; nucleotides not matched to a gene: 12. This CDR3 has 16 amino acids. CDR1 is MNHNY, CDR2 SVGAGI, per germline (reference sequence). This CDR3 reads CASSHHSGSVADTQYF. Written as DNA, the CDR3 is TGTGCCAGCAGCCATCACAGCGGGAGTGTGGCAGATACGCAGTATTTT.